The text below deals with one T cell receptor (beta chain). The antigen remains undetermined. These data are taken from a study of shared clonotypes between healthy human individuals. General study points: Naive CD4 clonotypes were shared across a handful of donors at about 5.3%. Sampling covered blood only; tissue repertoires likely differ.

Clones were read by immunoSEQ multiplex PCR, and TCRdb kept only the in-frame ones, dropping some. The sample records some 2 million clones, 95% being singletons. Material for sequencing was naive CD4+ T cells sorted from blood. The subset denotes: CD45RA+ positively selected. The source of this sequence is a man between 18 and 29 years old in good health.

Here the CDR3 reads CAISESGGPTIYEQYF. DNA for the CDR3: TGTGCCATCAGTGAGTCAGGGGGCCCGACAATCTACGAGCAGTACTTC. This rearrangement joins TRBV10-3 to TRBJ2-7; 7 positions match TRBD1. The CDR3 spans 16 residues. With V trimmed by 0 bases and J by 3 bases, 8 bases remained unmatched. CDR1 is ENHRY and CDR2 is SYGVKD in the germline V gene.